The rows below give T cell receptor beta chains drawn from one sample of a study of CD8 T cells in ankylosing spondylitis. TCRdb itself ran the 5' RACE reads through MiXCR, one entry per CDR3 protein. The table has 700,000 to 1,000,000 distinct CDR3 sequences, 12% seen once. Sequencing used blood, either unsorted or a sorted T cell fraction (not recorded which). The receptors come from a male donor with ankylosing spondylitis. The CDR3 runs from the conserved cysteine through the conserved F or W. A D gene is named only where the DNA matches it firmly. Size is stated for part of the rows, as once, few or many counts, or as a class when the clone is expanded.

TRBV15	TRBJ1-1	NA	NA	CATSRDSEQRETEAFF	TGTGCCACCAGCAGAGATTCGGAGCAGAGAGAGACTGAAGCTTTCTTT
TRBV12-3/TRBV12-4	TRBJ1-1	few	NA	CASSSHRQENTEAFF	TGTGCCAGCAGTTCCCACCGACAGGAGAACACTGAAGCTTTCTTT
TRBV7-9	TRBJ1-3	few	NA	CASSSQQGRGGNTIYF	TGTGCCAGCAGCTCACAACAGGGCCGGGGAGGAAACACCATATATTTT
TRBV29-1	TRBJ2-1	many	NA	CSAAGVLYNEQFF	TGCAGCGCCGCTGGGGTCCTCTACAATGAGCAGTTCTTC
TRBV6-2/TRBV6-3	TRBJ1-6	many	NA	CASINPENSPLHF	TGTGCCAGCATCAATCCGGAGAATTCACCCCTCCACTTT
TRBV12-3/TRBV12-4	TRBJ1-3	many	TRBD1	CASSAPGGGNTIYF	TGTGCCAGCAGCGCACCAGGGGGGGGAAACACCATATATTTT
TRBV5-6	TRBJ2-3	few	NA	CASSSLGGSPDTQYF	TGTGCCAGCAGTTCCCTCGGAGGGTCGCCGGATACGCAGTATTTT
TRBV5-1	TRBJ2-5	few	NA	CASGQIGQETQYF	TGCGCCAGCGGACAGATCGGACAAGAGACCCAGTACTTC
TRBV7-8	TRBJ2-1	NA	TRBD2	CASSLRRELYNEQFF	TGTGCCAGCAGCTTGCGGCGGGAGCTCTACAATGAGCAGTTCTTC
TRBV10-3	TRBJ2-1	NA	NA	CAISALRADYNEQFF	TGTGCCATCAGTGCGTTAAGGGCCGACTACAATGAGCAGTTCTTC
TRBV18	TRBJ2-3	NA	TRBD1	CASSPRTGPDTQYF	TGTGCCAGCTCGCCTCGGACAGGGCCAGATACGCAGTATTTT
TRBV9	TRBJ1-6	many	NA	CASSVGGGNSPLHF	TGTGCCAGCAGCGTAGGAGGTGGAAATTCACCCCTCCACTTT
TRBV5-1	TRBJ1-1	NA	NA	CASSLAYRGRNTEAFF	TGCGCCAGCAGCTTGGCCTACCGCGGTCGAAACACTGAAGCTTTCTTT
TRBV11-2	TRBJ2-2	few	NA	CASSLEFGAGVATGELFF	TGTGCCAGCAGCTTAGAGTTCGGAGCAGGTGTTGCCACCGGGGAGCTGTTTTTT
TRBV6-5	TRBJ1-2	NA	NA	CASSYVTVAWGAGYTF	TGTGCCAGCAGTTACGTGACCGTCGCTTGGGGGGCTGGCTACACCTTC
TRBV10-3	TRBJ2-3	few	NA	CAITRGGVGTDTQYF	TGTGCCATCACTAGAGGGGGGGTCGGGACAGATACGCAGTATTTT
TRBV15	TRBJ2-1	few	NA	CATSRVGRGYNEQFF	TGTGCCACCAGCAGAGTAGGGCGGGGTTACAATGAGCAGTTCTTC
TRBV4-1	TRBJ2-1	few	TRBD1	CASNWGTGDNEQFF	TGCGCCAGCAACTGGGGCACAGGGGACAATGAGCAGTTCTTC
TRBV2	TRBJ2-1	few	NA	CASTSPGISSGNEQFF	TGTGCCAGCACCTCACCAGGGATCTCCTCGGGAAATGAGCAGTTCTTC
TRBV6-5	TRBJ1-2	NA	TRBD1	CASSYGGQGGVYGYTF	TGTGCCAGCAGTTACGGTGGTCAGGGGGGAGTCTATGGCTACACCTTC
TRBV6-1	TRBJ2-1	NA	TRBD1	CASSKGQGYNNEQFF	TGTGCCAGCAGTAAGGGACAGGGTTATAACAATGAGCAGTTCTTC
TRBV29-1	TRBJ2-3	few	NA	CSVDSGKTDTQYF	TGCAGCGTTGACTCGGGAAAGACAGATACGCAGTATTTT
TRBV12-3/TRBV12-4	TRBJ2-7	many	TRBD1	CASSLDRLSYEQYF	TGTGCCAGCAGTTTGGACAGGCTGTCCTACGAGCAGTACTTC
TRBV18	TRBJ2-3	few	NA	CASSPQSGSTDTQYF	TGTGCCAGCTCACCACAGTCCGGCAGCACAGATACGCAGTATTTT
TRBV20-1	TRBJ2-2	NA	NA	CSARGPNTGELFF	TGCAGTGCTCGGGGGCCGAACACCGGGGAGCTGTTTTTT
TRBV20-1	TRBJ2-5	NA	TRBD2	CSVELAGEGTQYF	TGCAGTGTTGAACTAGCGGGAGAGGGGACCCAGTACTTC
TRBV20-1	TRBJ1-5	many	TRBD1	CSAGQGSNQPQHF	TGCAGCGCCGGACAGGGCAGCAATCAGCCCCAGCATTTT
TRBV2	TRBJ2-1	NA	TRBD2	CASKLGLAGDEQFF	TGTGCCAGCAAGCTCGGACTAGCGGGAGATGAGCAGTTCTTC
TRBV6-1	TRBJ2-5	few	TRBD1	CASGGRDSFQETQYF	TGTGCCAGCGGGGGCCGGGACAGCTTCCAAGAGACCCAGTACTTC
TRBV20-1	TRBJ2-1	many	TRBD2	CSARDPSGSGNEQFF	TGCAGTGCTAGAGATCCCAGCGGGAGTGGGAATGAGCAGTTCTTC
TRBV18	TRBJ2-1	many	NA	CASSPITAGNEQFF	TGTGCCAGCTCACCAATCACGGCCGGTAATGAGCAGTTCTTC
TRBV7-6	TRBJ2-5	many	NA	CASSLGSLQETQYF	TGTGCCAGCAGCTTAGGGTCCCTACAAGAGACCCAGTACTTC
TRBV5-1	TRBJ2-1	NA	NA	CASSFIGPDNEQFF	TGCGCCAGCAGCTTCATAGGCCCTGACAATGAGCAGTTCTTC
TRBV7-2	TRBJ2-5	few	TRBD2	CASSRRLSGKQETQYF	TGTGCCAGCAGCCGCCGGCTTAGCGGGAAACAAGAGACCCAGTACTTC
TRBV15	TRBJ1-1	many	TRBD1	CATSRDRASEAFF	TGTGCCACCAGCAGGGACAGGGCATCCGAAGCTTTCTTT
TRBV12-3/TRBV12-4	TRBJ2-1	NA	NA	CASSRRAAYNEQFF	TGTGCCAGCAGCCGCCGGGCGGCATACAATGAGCAGTTCTTC
TRBV3-1	TRBJ1-2	NA	TRBD1	CASSHSAGTGVGGYTF	TGTGCCAGCAGCCATTCCGCCGGGACAGGAGTTGGGGGCTACACCTTC